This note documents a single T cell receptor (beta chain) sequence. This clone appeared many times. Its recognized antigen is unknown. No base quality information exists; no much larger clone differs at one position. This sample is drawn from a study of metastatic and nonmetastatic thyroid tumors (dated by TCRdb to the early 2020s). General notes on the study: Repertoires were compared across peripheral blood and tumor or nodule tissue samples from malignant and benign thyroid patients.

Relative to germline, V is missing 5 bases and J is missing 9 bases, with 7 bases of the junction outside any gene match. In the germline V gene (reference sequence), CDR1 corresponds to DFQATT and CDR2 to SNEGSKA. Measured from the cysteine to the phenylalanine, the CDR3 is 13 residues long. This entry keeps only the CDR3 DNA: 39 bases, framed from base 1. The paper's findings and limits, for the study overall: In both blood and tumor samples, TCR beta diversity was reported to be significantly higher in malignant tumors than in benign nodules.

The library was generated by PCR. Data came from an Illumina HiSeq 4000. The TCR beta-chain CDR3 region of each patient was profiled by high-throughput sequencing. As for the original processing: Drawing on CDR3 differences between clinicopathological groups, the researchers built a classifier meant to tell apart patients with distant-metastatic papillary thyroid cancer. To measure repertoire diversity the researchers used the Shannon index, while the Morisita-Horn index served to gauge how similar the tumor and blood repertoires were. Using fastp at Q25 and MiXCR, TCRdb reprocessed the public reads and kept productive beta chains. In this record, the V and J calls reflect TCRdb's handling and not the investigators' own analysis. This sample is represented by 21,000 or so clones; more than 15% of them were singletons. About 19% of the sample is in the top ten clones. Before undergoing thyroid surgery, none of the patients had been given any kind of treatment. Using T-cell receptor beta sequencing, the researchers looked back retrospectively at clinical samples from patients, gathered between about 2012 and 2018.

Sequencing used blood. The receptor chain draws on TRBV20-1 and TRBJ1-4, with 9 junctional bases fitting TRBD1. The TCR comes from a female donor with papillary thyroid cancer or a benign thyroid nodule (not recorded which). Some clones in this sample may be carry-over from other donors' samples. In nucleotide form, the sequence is TGCAGTGCTTCGGACAGGGGCGTGAAAAAACTGTTTTTT. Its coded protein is CSASDRGVKKLFF.